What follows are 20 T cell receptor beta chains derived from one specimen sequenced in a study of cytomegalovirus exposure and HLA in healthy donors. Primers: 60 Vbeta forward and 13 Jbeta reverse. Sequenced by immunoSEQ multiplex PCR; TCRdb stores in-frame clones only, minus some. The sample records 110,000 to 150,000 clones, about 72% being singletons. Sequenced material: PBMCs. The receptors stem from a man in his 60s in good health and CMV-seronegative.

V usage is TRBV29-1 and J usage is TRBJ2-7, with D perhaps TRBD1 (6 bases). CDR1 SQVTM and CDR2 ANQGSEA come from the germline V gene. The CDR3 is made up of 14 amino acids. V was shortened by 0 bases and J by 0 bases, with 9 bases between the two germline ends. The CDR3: CSVEETGASYEQYF. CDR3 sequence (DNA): TGCAGCGTTGAAGAGACAGGCGCCTCCTACGAGCAGTACTTC.

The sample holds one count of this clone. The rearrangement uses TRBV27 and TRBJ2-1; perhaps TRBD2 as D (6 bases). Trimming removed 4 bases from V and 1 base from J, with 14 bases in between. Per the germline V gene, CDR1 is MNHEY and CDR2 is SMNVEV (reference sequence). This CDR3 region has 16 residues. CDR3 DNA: TGTGCCAGCAGTTCCCTCCGGGACTTGTCCTACAATGAGCAGTTCTTC. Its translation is CASSSLRDLSYNEQFF.

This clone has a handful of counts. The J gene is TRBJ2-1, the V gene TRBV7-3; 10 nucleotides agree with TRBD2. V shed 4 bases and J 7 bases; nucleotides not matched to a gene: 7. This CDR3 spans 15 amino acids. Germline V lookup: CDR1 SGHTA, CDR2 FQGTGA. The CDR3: CASSSTSGVGNEQFF. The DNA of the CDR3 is TGTGCCAGCAGCTCTACTAGCGGGGTCGGAAATGAGCAGTTCTTC.

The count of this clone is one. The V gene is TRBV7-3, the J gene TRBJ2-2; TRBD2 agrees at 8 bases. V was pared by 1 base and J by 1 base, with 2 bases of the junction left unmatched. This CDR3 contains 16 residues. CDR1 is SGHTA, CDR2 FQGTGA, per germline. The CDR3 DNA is TGTGCCAGCAGCTTAAAAGGGACTAGGAACACCGGGGAGCTGTTTTTT. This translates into CASSLKGTRNTGELFF.

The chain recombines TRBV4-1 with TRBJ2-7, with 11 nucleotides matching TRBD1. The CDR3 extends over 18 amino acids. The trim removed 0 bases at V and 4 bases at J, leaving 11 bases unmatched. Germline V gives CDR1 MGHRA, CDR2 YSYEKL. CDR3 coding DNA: TGCGCCAGCAGCCAAGATCCTAACCGGGACAGGGGGAAGTACGAGCAGTACTTC. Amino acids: CASSQDPNRDRGKYEQYF.

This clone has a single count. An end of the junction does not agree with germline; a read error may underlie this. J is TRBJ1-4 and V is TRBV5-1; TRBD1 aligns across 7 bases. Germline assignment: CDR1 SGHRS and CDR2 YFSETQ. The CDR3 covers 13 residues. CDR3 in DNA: TGCGCTAGCAGCGTGGGACAGAATGAAAAACTGTTTTTT. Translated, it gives CASSVGQNEKLFF.

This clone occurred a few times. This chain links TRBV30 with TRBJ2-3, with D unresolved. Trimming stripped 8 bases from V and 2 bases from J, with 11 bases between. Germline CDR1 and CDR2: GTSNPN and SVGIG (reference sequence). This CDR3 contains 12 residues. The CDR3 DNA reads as TGTGCCCATGGGCCCTTCACAGATACGCAGTATTTT. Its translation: CAHGPFTDTQYF.

The DNA for the CDR3 is TGTGCCAGCAGCGTTTTAAGCGAGGATGAAGCTTTCTTT. Translation: CASSVLSEDEAFF. The J gene is TRBJ1-1, the V gene TRBV9; D is uncertain. Trimming took 2 bases from V and 7 from J, leaving 12 bases between them. CDR1 and CDR2 (germline): SGDLS, YYNGEE. The length of the CDR3 is 13 residues.

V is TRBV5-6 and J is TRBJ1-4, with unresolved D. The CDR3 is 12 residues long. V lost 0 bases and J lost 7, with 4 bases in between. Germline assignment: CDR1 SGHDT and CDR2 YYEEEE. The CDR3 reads CASSLAGEKLFF. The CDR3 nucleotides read TGTGCCAGCAGCTTGGCCGGTGAAAAACTGTTTTTT.

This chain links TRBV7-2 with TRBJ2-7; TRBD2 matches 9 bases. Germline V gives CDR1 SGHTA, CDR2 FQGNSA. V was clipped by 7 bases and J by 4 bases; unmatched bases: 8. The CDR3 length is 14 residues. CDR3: CASTLASGRYEQYF. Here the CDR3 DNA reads TGTGCCAGCACCCTCGCCAGCGGGAGGTACGAGCAGTACTTC. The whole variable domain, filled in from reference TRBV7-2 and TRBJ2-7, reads GAGVSQSPSNKVTEKGKDVELRCDPISGHTALYWYRQSLGQGLEFLIYFQGNSAPDKSGLPSDRFSAERTGGSVSTLTIQRTQQEDSAVYLCASTLASGRYEQYFGPGTRLTVT.

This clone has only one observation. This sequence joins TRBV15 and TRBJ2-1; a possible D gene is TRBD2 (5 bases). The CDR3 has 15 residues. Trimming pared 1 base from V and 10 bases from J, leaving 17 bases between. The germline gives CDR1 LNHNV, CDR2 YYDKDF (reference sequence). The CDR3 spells CATSRAHGRSGEQFF. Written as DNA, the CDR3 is TGTGCCACCAGCAGAGCGCACGGAAGAAGCGGAGAGCAGTTCTTC.

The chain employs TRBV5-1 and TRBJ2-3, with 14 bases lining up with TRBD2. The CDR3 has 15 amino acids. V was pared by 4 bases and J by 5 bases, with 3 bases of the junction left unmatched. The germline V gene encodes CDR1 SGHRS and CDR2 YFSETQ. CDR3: CASSDGTSGRDTQYF. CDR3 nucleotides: TGCGCCAGCAGCGACGGGACTAGCGGGAGAGATACGCAGTATTTT.

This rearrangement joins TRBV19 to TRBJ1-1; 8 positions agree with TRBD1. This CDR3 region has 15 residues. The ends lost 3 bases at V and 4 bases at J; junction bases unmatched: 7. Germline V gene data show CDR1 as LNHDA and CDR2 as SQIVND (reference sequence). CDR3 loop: CASSIVGRGLTEAFF. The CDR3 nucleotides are TGTGCCAGTAGTATTGTTGGCAGGGGGCTCACTGAAGCTTTCTTT.

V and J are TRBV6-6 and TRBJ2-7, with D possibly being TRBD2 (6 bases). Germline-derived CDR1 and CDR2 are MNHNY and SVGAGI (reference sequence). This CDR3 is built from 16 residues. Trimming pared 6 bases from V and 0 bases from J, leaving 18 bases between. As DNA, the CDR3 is TGTGCCAGCAGCGTTAGCGGAATTGCCAGCTCCTACGAGCAGTACTTC. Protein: CASSVSGIASSYEQYF.

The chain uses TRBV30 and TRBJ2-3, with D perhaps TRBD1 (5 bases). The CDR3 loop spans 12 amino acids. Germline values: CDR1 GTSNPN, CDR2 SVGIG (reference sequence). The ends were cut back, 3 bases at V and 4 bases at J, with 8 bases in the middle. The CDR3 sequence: CAWSSGSDTQYF. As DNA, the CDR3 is TGTGCCTGGAGCTCAGGGTCAGATACGCAGTATTTT.

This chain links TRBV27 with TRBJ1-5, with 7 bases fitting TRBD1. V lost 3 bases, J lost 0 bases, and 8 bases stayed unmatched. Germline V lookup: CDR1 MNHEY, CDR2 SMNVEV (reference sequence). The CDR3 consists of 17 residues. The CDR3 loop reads CASSFRQGGGSNQPQHF. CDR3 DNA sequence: TGTGCCAGCAGTTTCCGACAGGGAGGTGGTAGCAATCAGCCCCAGCATTTT.

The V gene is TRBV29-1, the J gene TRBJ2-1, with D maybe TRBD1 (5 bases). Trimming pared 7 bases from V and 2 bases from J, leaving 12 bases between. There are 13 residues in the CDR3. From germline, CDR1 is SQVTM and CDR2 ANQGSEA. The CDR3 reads CSDRPGPYNEQFF. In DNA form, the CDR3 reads TGCAGCGACCGGCCAGGGCCCTACAATGAGCAGTTCTTC.

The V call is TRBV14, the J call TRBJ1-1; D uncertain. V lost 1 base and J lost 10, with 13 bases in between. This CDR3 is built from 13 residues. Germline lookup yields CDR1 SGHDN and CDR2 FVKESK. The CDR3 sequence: CASSQAGRQGAFF. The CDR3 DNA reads TGTGCCAGCAGCCAAGCGGGGAGGCAAGGAGCTTTCTTT.

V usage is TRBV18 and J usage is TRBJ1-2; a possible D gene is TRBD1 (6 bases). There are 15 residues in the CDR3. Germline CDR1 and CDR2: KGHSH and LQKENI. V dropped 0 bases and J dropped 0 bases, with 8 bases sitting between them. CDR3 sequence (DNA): TGTGCCAGCTCACCACCGGACAGACCTAACTATGGCTACACCTTC. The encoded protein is CASSPPDRPNYGYTF.

Here the CDR3 DNA reads TGTGCCAGTAGTCCCGGGACAGGGTGGTTTGACACTGAAGCTTTCTTT. It specifies CASSPGTGWFDTEAFF. The chain employs TRBV19 and TRBJ1-1; 9 nucleotides match TRBD1. V was pared by 5 bases and J by 3 bases, with 10 bases of the junction left unmatched. The CDR3 runs 16 residues. Germline CDR1 reads LNHDA; CDR2 reads SQIVND (reference sequence).